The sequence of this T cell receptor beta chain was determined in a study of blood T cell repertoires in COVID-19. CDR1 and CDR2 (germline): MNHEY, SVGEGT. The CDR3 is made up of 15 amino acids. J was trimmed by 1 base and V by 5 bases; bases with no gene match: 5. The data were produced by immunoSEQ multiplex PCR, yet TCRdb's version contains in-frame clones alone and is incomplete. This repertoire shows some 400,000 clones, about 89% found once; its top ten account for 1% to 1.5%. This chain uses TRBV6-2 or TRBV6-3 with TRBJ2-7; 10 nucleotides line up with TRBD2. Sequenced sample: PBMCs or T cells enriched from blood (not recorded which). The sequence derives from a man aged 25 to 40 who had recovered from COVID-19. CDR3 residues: CASSPPGLASYEQYF. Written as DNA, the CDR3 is TGTGCCAGCAGTCCGCCGGGACTAGCGTCCTACGAGCAGTACTTC.